The 26 T cell receptor beta chains reported below all come from one sample, sequenced in a study of cytomegalovirus exposure and HLA in healthy donors. The PCR employed 60 Vbeta primers together with 13 Jbeta primers. Generated by immunoSEQ multiplex PCR, the TCRdb table keeps only in-frame clones and is missing some. The repertoire holds 100,000 to 150,000 clones, with about 84% as singletons. The specimen was PBMCs. Source of these receptors: a man in his late teens or twenties in good health and CMV-seropositive.

V usage is TRBV2 and J usage is TRBJ2-7; tentatively, D is TRBD1 (5 bases). This CDR3 contains 14 residues. Germline V gene data show CDR1 as SNHLY and CDR2 as FYNNEI. Trimming removed 1 base from V and 2 bases from J, with 9 bases in between. CDR3 amino acids: CASSEGTFTYEQYF. The CDR3 DNA is TGTGCCAGCAGTGAAGGGACATTCACCTACGAGCAGTACTTC.

The gene calls are TRBV7-2 and TRBJ1-4; tentative D call: TRBD1 (5 bases). The CDR3 has 15 amino acids. V gave up 1 base and J gave up 7 bases, with 13 bases separating them. Per the germline V gene, CDR1 is SGHTA and CDR2 is FQGNSA. CDR3 bases: TGTGCCAGCAGCTTAGACTGGACAAGGCGTGAAAAACTGTTTTTT. Its protein product is CASSLDWTRREKLFF.

This clone occurred once. This chain connects TRBV6-1 to TRBJ1-6; 7 bases map to TRBD1. CDR1 and CDR2 (germline): MNHNS, SASEGT. The CDR3 is 14 residues long. V lost 5 bases to trimming and J lost 8 bases; unmatched junction nucleotides: 6. The CDR3 reads CASSSRDRDSPLHF. DNA of the CDR3: TGTGCCAGCAGTTCCCGGGACAGAGATTCACCCCTCCACTTT.

This clone was seen just once. The chain employs TRBV5-6 and TRBJ2-7; no definite D call. V lost 2 bases and J 0 bases, leaving 3 bases between the germline ends. The CDR3 consists of 12 residues. Germline lookup yields CDR1 SGHDT and CDR2 YYEEEE. The CDR3 loop reads CASSFSSYEQYF. CDR3 sequence (DNA): TGTGCCAGCAGCTTCAGCTCCTACGAGCAGTACTTC.

This chain links TRBV5-1 with TRBJ1-2; D possibly corresponds to TRBD1 (6 bases). Per germline, CDR1 SGHRS and CDR2 YFSETQ. V lost 2 bases to trimming and J lost 8 bases, with 22 bases between them. The CDR3 runs 16 residues. Here the CDR3 reads CASSFTSGGQPVGYTF. The CDR3 DNA sequence: TGCGCCAGCAGCTTCACCAGTGGAGGACAGCCAGTGGGCTACACCTTC.

The V and J genes are TRBV6-5 and TRBJ2-3; 10 bases match TRBD2. This CDR3 region has 14 residues. The ends lost 6 bases at V and 9 bases at J; junction bases unmatched: 9. Germline V gene data show CDR1 as MNHEY and CDR2 as SVGAGI. This CDR3 reads CASRADPSGGTQYF. CDR3 nucleotide sequence: TGTGCCAGCAGGGCAGATCCTAGCGGGGGAACGCAGTATTTT.

The chain couples TRBV9 to TRBJ2-3; 7 nucleotides align to TRBD2. Trimming removed 3 bases from V and 0 bases from J; junction bases left unmatched: 4. In germline, CDR1 is SGDLS, CDR2 YYNGEE. This CDR3 spans 15 amino acids. CDR3 sequence: CASSAAGGSTDTQYF. CDR3 nucleotides: TGTGCCAGCAGCGCAGCCGGGGGGAGCACAGATACGCAGTATTTT.

The V gene is TRBV30, the J gene TRBJ2-7; D perhaps matches TRBD1 (6 bases). The ends were cut back, 3 bases at V and 4 bases at J, with 13 bases in the middle. The CDR3 is 13 residues long. From germline, CDR1 is GTSNPN and CDR2 SVGIG (reference sequence). The CDR3 nucleotides are TGTGCCTGGAGGGGGGCAGGAGAATACGAGCAGTACTTC. This sequence encodes CAWRGAGEYEQYF.

This clone occurred a few times. The CDR3 is CASSQRGLADNTDTQYF. The CDR3 DNA reads as TGCGCCAGCAGCCAAAGGGGACTAGCGGATAACACAGATACGCAGTATTTT. The chain couples TRBV4-1 to TRBJ2-3; TRBD2 agrees at 11 bases. From germline, CDR1 is MGHRA and CDR2 YSYEKL. V dropped 2 bases and J dropped 2; count of bases not matched to a gene: 6. This CDR3 comprises 17 residues.

This clone was recorded once. The rearrangement uses TRBV11-2 and TRBJ1-1; D gene uncertain. CDR3 length equals 13 residues. The V end was cut by 2 bases, the J end by 1 base, with 5 bases between. Germline V gene sequence: CDR1 SGHAT, CDR2 FQNNGV. CDR3 DNA: TGTGCCAGCAGCTTATCCGGGAACACTGAAGCTTTCTTT. Its protein product is CASSLSGNTEAFF.

This chain uses TRBV7-9 with TRBJ2-7; 8 bases align to TRBD2. From germline, CDR1 is SEHNR and CDR2 FQNEAQ (reference sequence). V dropped 1 base and J dropped 3; count of bases not matched to a gene: 5. CDR3 length equals 15 residues. CDR3 loop: CASSLGAGGIYEQYF. As DNA, the CDR3 is TGTGCCAGCAGCTTAGGGGCGGGAGGAATCTACGAGCAGTACTTC.

This chain joins TRBV23-1 and TRBJ2-2, with TRBD1 matching over 8 bases. Being an ORF, TRBV23-1 has a function that is uncertain. The V and J ends lost 3 bases and 3 bases, in that order; junction bases with no gene match: 6. The CDR3 is made up of 16 amino acids. Here the CDR3 DNA reads TGCGCCAGCAGTCAGTCAGGGGGCAAGGACACCGGGGAGCTGTTTTTT. Translated, it gives CASSQSGGKDTGELFF.

This rearrangement joins TRBV13 to TRBJ1-3, with a possible D match to TRBD1 (5 bases). Germline lookup yields CDR1 PRHDT and CDR2 FYEKMQ (reference sequence). The CDR3 totals 14 residues. Trimming left V 1 base short and J 4 bases short, with 8 bases between. This chain's CDR3 is CASSLENRGNTIYF. The CDR3 DNA sequence: TGTGCCAGCAGCTTAGAGAACAGGGGAAACACCATATATTTT.

The rearrangement uses TRBV2 and TRBJ1-1; perhaps TRBD1 as D (5 bases). V was pared by 4 bases and J by 5 bases, with 14 bases between. Germline CDR1 SNHLY, CDR2 FYNNEI. The length of the CDR3 is 14 residues. CDR3 DNA: TGTGCCAGCAGTGTAGGTCAGGGCGATACTGAAGCTTTCTTT. This gives the protein CASSVGQGDTEAFF.

This chain's CDR3 is CASSRDIQETQYF. In nucleotides, the CDR3 is TGTGCCAGCAGCCGGGATATCCAAGAGACCCAGTACTTC. The rearrangement links TRBV5-5 to TRBJ2-5; weak D call: TRBD2 (5 bases). V lost 4 bases to trimming and J lost 1 base, with 8 bases between them. There are 13 residues in the CDR3. Germline V gene sequence: CDR1 SGHKS, CDR2 YYEKEE (reference sequence).

The table lists this clone with a few counts. The genes are TRBV6-6 and TRBJ1-1, with a tentative D call TRBD1 (6 bases). Germline-derived CDR1 and CDR2 are MNHNY and SVGAGI (reference sequence). The CDR3 spans 16 residues. V was clipped by 2 bases and J by 1 base, with 14 bases between them. The CDR3 loop reads CASSYLRGSRNTEAFF. CDR3 coding DNA: TGTGCCAGCAGTTACCTCAGGGGTTCGAGGAACACTGAAGCTTTCTTT.

This rearrangement joins TRBV2 to TRBJ2-5, with a tentative D call TRBD2 (5 bases). V was clipped by 8 bases and J by 4 bases, with 20 bases between them. Germline V gives CDR1 SNHLY, CDR2 FYNNEI. This CDR3 comprises 15 residues. As DNA, the CDR3 is TGTGCCAGCGGGAGTCGCCGGGGTGGTCGAGAGACCCAGTACTTC. Translated: CASGSRRGGRETQYF.

The chain has TRBV6-1 and TRBJ2-7; 7 bases are a match to TRBD1. The CDR3 sequence is 16 residues long. Losses at the gene ends were 1 base for V and 5 bases for J; bases not matched to a gene: 11. The germline V gene encodes CDR1 MNHNS and CDR2 SASEGT. As DNA, the CDR3 is TGTGCCAGCAGTGAAGTGGAATCGACAGGGTACCACGAGCAGTACTTC. This sequence encodes CASSEVESTGYHEQYF.

J is TRBJ2-1 and V is TRBV5-1; 15 bases are shared with TRBD2. The V gene end was trimmed by 2 bases and the J gene end by 9 bases; junction bases not matched to a gene: 15. Germline V gene data show CDR1 as SGHRS and CDR2 as YFSETQ. This CDR3 is 19 amino acids long. This CDR3 reads CASSLMISGLAGGEGEQFF. The CDR3 coding sequence is TGCGCCAGCAGCTTAATGATATCGGGACTAGCGGGAGGCGAGGGTGAGCAGTTCTTC.

The chain couples TRBV15 to TRBJ1-6, with 11 bases identical to TRBD1. V shed 1 base and J 7 bases; nucleotides not matched to a gene: 0. From germline, CDR1 is LNHNV and CDR2 YYDKDF (reference sequence). This CDR3 has 15 amino acids. CDR3 bases: TGTGCCACCAGCAGAGGGGACAGGGGGAATTCACCCCTCCACTTT. As protein: CATSRGDRGNSPLHF.

The chain employs TRBV6-6 and TRBJ2-1; no clear D gene. From germline, CDR1 is MNHNY and CDR2 SVGAGI (reference sequence). This CDR3 is built from 14 residues. V lost 0 bases to trimming and J lost 2 bases, with 5 bases between them. CDR3 sequence reads: CASSYSPAYNEQFF. Here the CDR3 DNA reads TGTGCCAGCAGTTACTCCCCAGCCTACAATGAGCAGTTCTTC.

The chain has TRBV6-6 and TRBJ1-1; D perhaps matches TRBD1 (6 bases). Germline CDR1 reads MNHNY; CDR2 reads SVGAGI (reference sequence). The CDR3 loop spans 14 amino acids. Trimming removed 6 bases at V and 4 bases at J, with 15 bases between. CDR3 nucleotides: TGTGCCAGCAGAGAAGGACAGCCGGCCACTGAAGCTTTCTTT. Translation: CASREGQPATEAFF.

The rearrangement joins TRBV2 to TRBJ2-5; TRBD1 agrees at 8 bases. The trim removed 3 bases at V and 1 base at J, leaving 7 bases unmatched. The CDR3 spans 16 residues. Germline CDR1 reads SNHLY; CDR2 reads FYNNEI. Here the CDR3 reads CASSEGTGAFQETQYF. DNA for the CDR3: TGTGCCAGCAGTGAGGGGACAGGAGCCTTCCAAGAGACCCAGTACTTC.

This CDR3 reads CAGTELNTGELFF. CDR3 in DNA: TGTGCCGGAACAGAGCTGAACACCGGGGAGCTGTTTTTT. The rearrangement uses TRBV7-9 and TRBJ2-2; D is unresolved. From germline, CDR1 is SEHNR and CDR2 FQNEAQ (reference sequence). Deletions cut 11 bases from V and 1 base from J, with 11 bases between. The CDR3 covers 13 residues.

The chain employs TRBV2 and TRBJ2-2; D remains unclear. With 3 bases removed from V and 3 bases from J, the gap between germline ends came to 5 bases. The CDR3 contains 13 residues. CDR1 is SNHLY, CDR2 FYNNEI, per germline. The CDR3 DNA reads as TGTGCCAGCAGTGACTTATACACCGGGGAGCTGTTTTTT. It codes for CASSDLYTGELFF.

The chain carries TRBV30 and TRBJ2-7; 8 bases match TRBD1. The junction had 4 bases not matched to a gene; V was cut back by 0 bases and J by 0 bases. The CDR3 has 15 amino acids. Germline CDR1 and CDR2: GTSNPN and SVGIG (reference sequence). Here the CDR3 reads CAWSVWDRLSYEQYF. The DNA for the CDR3 is TGTGCCTGGAGTGTTTGGGACAGGCTCTCCTACGAGCAGTACTTC.